These 15 T cell receptor beta chains originate from one sample sequenced in a study of PD-1 blockade in classical Hodgkin lymphoma. Sequencing was performed with immunoSEQ multiplex PCR; in TCRdb, only in-frame clones are kept and a portion is missing. This sample carries approximately 36,000 clones, roughly three quarters of them seen once, and the ten largest clones take 13% to 15%. All patients relapsed after autologous stem cell transplantation, and brentuximab vedotin exposure varied. The sample here was peripheral blood mononuclear cells (PBMCs), taken before the second cycle of nivolumab. These receptors were taken from a human donor with classical Hodgkin lymphoma.

This chain uses TRBV7-2 with TRBJ2-1; 7 bases are a match to TRBD1. CDR3 length: 13 amino acids. Germline CDR1 reads SGHTA; CDR2 reads FQGNSA. Trimming took 4 bases from V and 7 from J; bases not matched to a gene: 4. In DNA, the CDR3 is TGTGCCAGCAGCTCACAGGGGCGGAATGAGCAGTTCTTC. Translated: CASSSQGRNEQFF.

The chain joins TRBV6-5 to TRBJ2-5; D possibly corresponds to TRBD1 (5 bases). The CDR3 is 16 residues long. Germline V CDR1 and CDR2: MNHEY, SVGAGI. V was clipped by 4 bases and J by 3 bases, with 18 bases between them. CDR3 sequence (DNA): TGTGCCAGCAGTTTCCATTCAAATCAGGGAAAAGAGACCCAGTACTTC. This codes for CASSFHSNQGKETQYF.

The CDR3 loop is CASSFSLYNEQFF. CDR3 nucleotides: TGTGCCAGCAGTTTCTCACTTTACAATGAGCAGTTCTTC. The rearrangement links TRBV28 to TRBJ2-1; D not resolved. The length of the CDR3 is 13 residues. V was clipped by 3 bases and J by 4 bases, with 7 bases between them. Looked up from germline, CDR1 is MDHEN and CDR2 is SYDVKM.

The chain combines TRBV7-2 with TRBJ2-5; TRBD1 is a possible D gene (5 bases). Germline assignment: CDR1 SGHTA and CDR2 FQGNSA. Deletions cut 1 base from V and 5 bases from J, with 11 bases between. The CDR3 length is 14 residues. CDR3 sequence: CASSLVRGFETQYF. The DNA of the CDR3 is TGTGCCAGCAGCTTAGTAAGGGGTTTCGAGACCCAGTACTTC.

Here the CDR3 reads CASSYLQETQYF. The CDR3 DNA follows: TGTGCCAGCAGCTACCTCCAAGAGACCCAGTACTTC. The chain links TRBV7-6 to TRBJ2-5; D is unclear. In germline, CDR1 is SGHVS, CDR2 FNYEAQ. The CDR3 length is 12 residues. The V and J ends lost 4 bases and 1 base respectively, with 4 bases between them.

This sequence joins TRBV7-9 and TRBJ2-7, with TRBD1 matching 12 bases. Germline CDR1 SEHNR, CDR2 FQNEAQ (reference sequence). V gave up 5 bases and J gave up 6 bases; unmatched junction bases: 5. CDR3 length: 14 amino acids. In DNA form, the CDR3 reads TGTGCCAGCAGCGCTGGGACAGGGGGCCTCGAGCAGTACTTC. Protein sequence: CASSAGTGGLEQYF.

This clone appeared a single time. V is TRBV18 and J is TRBJ1-2, with 8 nucleotides matching TRBD1. This CDR3 comprises 16 residues. The V segment lost 3 bases and the J segment 4 bases; nucleotides outside the gene matches: 10. Germline values: CDR1 KGHSH, CDR2 LQKENI. CDR3 sequence: CASSPLPTGAGYGYTF. In DNA, the CDR3 is TGTGCCAGCTCACCTCTCCCGACAGGGGCCGGCTATGGCTACACCTTC.

V gene TRBV9 combines with J gene TRBJ1-4; perhaps TRBD1 as D (5 bases). The CDR3 loop spans 16 amino acids. CDR1 and CDR2 from the germline V gene are SGDLS and YYNGEE. The V end lost 3 bases, the J end lost 8 bases, and 20 bases lay between the germline ends. This CDR3 reads CASSAGGFTVREKLFF. The CDR3 DNA reads as TGTGCCAGCAGCGCGGGGGGGTTTACGGTACGCGAAAAACTGTTTTTT.

The V gene is TRBV19, the J gene TRBJ1-1; no reliable D call. The CDR3 is made up of 13 amino acids. CDR1 is LNHDA, CDR2 SQIVND, per germline (reference sequence). V lost 4 bases to trimming and J lost 4 bases, with 10 bases between them. CDR3 in DNA: TGTGCCAGTAGTACCAGGTTGGGCACTGAAGCTTTCTTT. It codes for CASSTRLGTEAFF.

A few counts support this clone. CDR3 sequence (DNA): TGTGCCAGCTGCCCCGGCGCAACTAATGAAAAACTGTTTTTT. Translation gives CASCPGATNEKLFF. The V call is TRBV2, the J call TRBJ1-4; D unclear. The ends were cut back, 8 bases at V and 0 bases at J, with 10 bases in the middle. The CDR3 length is 14 residues. Germline CDR1 SNHLY, CDR2 FYNNEI.

The CDR3 is CASSLGSTGMYGYTF. The CDR3 DNA reads as TGTGCCAGCAGCTTAGGATCTACAGGGATGTATGGCTACACCTTC. This sequence joins TRBV7-6 and TRBJ1-2; maybe TRBD1 (6 bases). Trimming shortened V by 1 base and J by 5 bases, and 14 bases separated the two germline ends. Germline CDR1 reads SGHVS; CDR2 reads FNYEAQ. The CDR3 consists of 15 residues.

The chain carries TRBV6-6 and TRBJ2-5, with D perhaps TRBD1 or TRBD2 (5 bases each). V was cut by 8 bases and J by 0 bases, with 10 bases left in between. CDR1 and CDR2 (germline): MNHNY, SVGAGI (reference sequence). The CDR3 loop spans 13 amino acids. CDR3 in amino acids: CASGWGYQETQYF. DNA for the CDR3: TGTGCCAGCGGTTGGGGGTACCAAGAGACCCAGTACTTC.

The chain recombines TRBV28 with TRBJ2-7, with a weak D call TRBD2 (6 bases). The CDR3 covers 13 residues. Germline lookup yields CDR1 MDHEN and CDR2 SYDVKM. V shed 10 bases and J shed 3 bases, with 16 bases lying between them. CDR3 in amino acids: CAIQGGPYYEQYF. CDR3 DNA sequence: TGTGCCATTCAGGGAGGCCCCTACTACGAGCAGTACTTC. Together with reference TRBV28 and TRBJ2-7, the CDR3 gives the full variable domain: DVKVTQSSRYLVKRTGEKVFLECVQDMDHENMFWYRQDPGLGLRLIYFSYDVKMKEKGDIPEGYSVSREKKERFSLILESASTNQTSMYLCAIQGGPYYEQYFGPGTRLTVT.

The CDR3 reads CASSNSGGTEQFF. In DNA, the CDR3 is TGTGCCAGCAGCAATAGCGGGGGGACAGAGCAGTTCTTC. The chain carries TRBV14 and TRBJ2-1, with 10 bases identical to TRBD2. Germline loops: CDR1 SGHDN, CDR2 FVKESK. V gave up 5 bases and J gave up 10 bases; unmatched junction bases: 5. The CDR3 runs 13 residues.

CDR3 DNA sequence: TGTGCCAGCAGCTTAGGAGAGATTACCCTAGCCAAAAACATTCAGTACTTC. The encoded protein is CASSLGEITLAKNIQYF. The chain uses TRBV7-9 and TRBJ2-4; D uncertain. Germline lookup yields CDR1 SEHNR and CDR2 FQNEAQ (reference sequence). V lost 1 base and J lost 0, with 13 bases in between. This CDR3 has 17 amino acids. Based on the CDR3 plus reference TRBV7-9 and TRBJ2-4, the full variable domain is DTGVSQNPRHKITKRGQNVTFRCDPISEHNRLYWYRQTLGQGPEFLTYFQNEAQLEKSRLLSDRFSAERPKGSFSTLEIQRTEQGDSAMYLCASSLGEITLAKNIQYFGAGTRLSVL.